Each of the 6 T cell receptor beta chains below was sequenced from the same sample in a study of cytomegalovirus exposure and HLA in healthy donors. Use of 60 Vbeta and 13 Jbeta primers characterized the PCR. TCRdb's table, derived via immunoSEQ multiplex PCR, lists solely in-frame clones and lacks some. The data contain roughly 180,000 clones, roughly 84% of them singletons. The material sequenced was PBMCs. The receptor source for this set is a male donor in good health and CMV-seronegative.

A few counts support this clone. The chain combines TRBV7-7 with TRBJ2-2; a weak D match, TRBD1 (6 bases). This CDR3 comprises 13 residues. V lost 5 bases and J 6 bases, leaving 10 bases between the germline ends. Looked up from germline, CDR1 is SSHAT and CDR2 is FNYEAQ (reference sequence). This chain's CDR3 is CASSPQGSGELFF. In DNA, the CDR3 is TGTGCCAGCAGCCCCCAGGGGTCCGGGGAGCTGTTTTTT.

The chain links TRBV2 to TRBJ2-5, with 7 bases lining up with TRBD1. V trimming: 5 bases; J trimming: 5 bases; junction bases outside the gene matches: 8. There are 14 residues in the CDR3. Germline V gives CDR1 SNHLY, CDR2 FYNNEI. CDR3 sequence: CASSQTGPGETQYF. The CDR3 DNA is TGTGCCAGCAGTCAGACAGGGCCCGGGGAGACCCAGTACTTC. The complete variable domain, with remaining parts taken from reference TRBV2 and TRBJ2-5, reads EPEVTQTPSHQVTQMGQEVILRCVPISNHLYFYWYRQILGQKVEFLVSFYNNEISEKSEIFDDQFSVERPDGSNFTLKIRSTKLEDSAMYFCASSQTGPGETQYFGPGTRLLVL.

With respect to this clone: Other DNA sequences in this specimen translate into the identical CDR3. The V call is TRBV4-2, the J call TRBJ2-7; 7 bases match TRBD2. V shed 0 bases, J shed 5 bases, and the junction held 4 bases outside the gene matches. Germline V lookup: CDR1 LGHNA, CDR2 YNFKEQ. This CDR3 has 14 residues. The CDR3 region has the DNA TGTGCCAGCAGCCAAGAGGCGGGAGTTAACGAGCAGTACTTC. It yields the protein CASSQEAGVNEQYF.

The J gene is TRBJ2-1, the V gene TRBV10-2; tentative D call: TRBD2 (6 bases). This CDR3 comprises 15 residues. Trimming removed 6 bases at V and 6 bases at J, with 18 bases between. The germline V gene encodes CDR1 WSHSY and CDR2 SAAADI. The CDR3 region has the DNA TGCGCCAGCAGCCTCGGTCTAGCGAACTCCAATGAGCAGTTCTTC. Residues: CASSLGLANSNEQFF.

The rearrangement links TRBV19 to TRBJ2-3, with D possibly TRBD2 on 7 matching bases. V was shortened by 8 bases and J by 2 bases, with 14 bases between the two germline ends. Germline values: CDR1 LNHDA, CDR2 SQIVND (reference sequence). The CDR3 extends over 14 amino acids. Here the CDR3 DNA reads TGTGCCAGTTCCTCGGGGGGCAACACAGATACGCAGTATTTT. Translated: CASSSGGNTDTQYF. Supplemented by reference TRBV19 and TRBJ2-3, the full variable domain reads DGGITQSPKYLFRKEGQNVTLSCEQNLNHDAMYWYRQDPGQGLRLIYYSQIVNDFQKGDIAEGYSVSREKKESFPLTVTSAQKNPTAFYLCASSSGGNTDTQYFGPGTRLTVL.

Written as DNA, the CDR3 is TGTGCCAGCGGTTGGAACCGGGAGAGAGAGACCCAGTACTTC. Translation gives CASGWNRERETQYF. The chain joins TRBV7-9 to TRBJ2-5; D possibly corresponds to TRBD2 (6 bases). Trimming cost V 8 bases and J 4 bases, with 17 bases left between them. Germline V lookup: CDR1 SEHNR, CDR2 FQNEAQ (reference sequence). The CDR3 has 14 residues.